This TCR beta chain emerged from a study of identical twins (dated by TCRdb to the mid-2010s). With respect to the entire study: To test whether fetal clonotypes persist, this study deep-sequenced TCR alpha and beta repertoires from monozygotic twins, from unrelated adults of various ages, and from cord blood. To rule out contamination, the twin experiments were replicated at different times with different library preparation protocols.

Libraries were built with 5' RACE. Sequencing instrument: Illumina HiSeq 2000. Template switching introduced a universal primer binding site; the final cDNA contained a unique molecular identifier, enabling accurate counting of TCR cDNA molecules. First-strand cDNA for TCR alpha and beta chains was synthesized from specific primers in the conserved constant-segment region. To control for contamination, every cDNA library carried two barcodes: a SMART-Mk sample barcode plus Illumina barcodes. TruSeq adapter sequences, together with Illumina sample barcodes, were added in two successive PCR steps. The Illumina HiSeq platform was used with custom primers to sequence TCR alpha and beta cDNA libraries. Concerning the study's data processing: Unique molecular identifiers were extracted from raw reads with MiGEC, and CDR3 positions were determined with MiXCR. For each individual, recombination models were inferred using an EM algorithm with the repgenHMM and IGoR tools. Shared clonotypes were analyzed with the tcR package in R, and sharing was normalized by the product of cloneset sizes. Out-of-frame nonproductive sequences were analyzed to study raw recombination free of thymic and clonal selection effects. In-frame beta chains were kept once TCRdb had trimmed the public reads at Q25 with fastp and called clones with MiXCR. Entries that share a CDR3 protein sequence are merged under the most common genes and DNA. TCRdb's processing, not the authors' own work, is the source of the V and J calls. For this sample there are over 550,000 distinct CDR3 sequences; just over 7% appear just once. Roughly 1.5% of the sample lies in the top ten.

Study-wide findings and limitations: Compared with coincidental sharing between unrelated individuals, out-of-frame TCR alpha sequences shared between twins had an excess of sequences with low generation probability. Because the same donors could not be followed over many years, the conclusions depended on cross-sectional statistical analysis. Recombination models systematically underestimated out-of-frame TCR alpha sharing in monozygotic twins but agreed with sharing between unrelated individuals. Excess twin sharing in beta out-of-frame sequences was weaker because fewer shared sequences lowered the signal-to-noise ratio. Zero-insertion analyses could be partly confounded by invariant T cells such as MAIT and iNKT, although diverse VJ usage argued against such confounding for most clonotypes. Abundant cord blood beta clonotypes had fewer insertions, young adult naive repertoires showed a similar but weaker trend, and memory repertoires showed no such trend.

Every donor in the study was a healthy Caucasian. Three pairs of female monozygotic twins, all aged about 18 to 30 years, made up the twin cohort. The RNA used for TCR libraries was isolated from peripheral blood mononuclear cells. From the cysteine up to the phenylalanine, the CDR3 has a length of 12 residues. CDR3 DNA is the only sequence kept; it has 36 bases, read in frame from the first base. V is clipped by 2 bases and J by 0 bases, and the sequence between their germline boundaries is 4 bases long. The germline V gene encodes CDR1 DFQATT and CDR2 SNEGSKA (reference sequence). This clonotype was recorded at least ten times. The antigen this receptor binds is unknown. No per-base quality is available; no much larger clone lies one base away. This same sample was also part of a study on yellow fever vaccine responses in identical twins. As that second paper reports: The authors reported that the T cell response to vaccination in identical twins appeared partly convergent and partly personalized. In the study, vaccine-responding T cell clones were precisely tracked in identical twins.

The source of this sequence is a woman in her late teens or twenties in good health. This chain joins TRBV20-1 to TRBJ1-1; the D gene remains uncertain. Sequenced sample: PBMCs. The CDR3 region reads CSARSMNTEAFF. The DNA reads TGCAGTGCTAGATCGATGAACACTGAAGCTTTCTTT.